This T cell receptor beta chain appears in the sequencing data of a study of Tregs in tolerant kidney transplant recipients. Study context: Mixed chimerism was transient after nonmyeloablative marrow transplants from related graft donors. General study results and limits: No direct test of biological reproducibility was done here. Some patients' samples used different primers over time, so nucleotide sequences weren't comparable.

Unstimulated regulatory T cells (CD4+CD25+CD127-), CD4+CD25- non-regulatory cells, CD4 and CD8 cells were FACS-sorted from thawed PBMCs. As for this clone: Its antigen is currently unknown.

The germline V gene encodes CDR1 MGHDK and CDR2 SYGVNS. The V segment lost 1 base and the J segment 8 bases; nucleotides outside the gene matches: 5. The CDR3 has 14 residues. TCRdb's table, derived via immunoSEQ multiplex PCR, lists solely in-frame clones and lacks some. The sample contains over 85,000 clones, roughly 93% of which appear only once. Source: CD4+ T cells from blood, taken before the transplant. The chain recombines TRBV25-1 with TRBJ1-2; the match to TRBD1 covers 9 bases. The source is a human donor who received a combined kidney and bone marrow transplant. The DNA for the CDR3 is TGTGCCAGCAGTGAATCGACAGGGGGTTGGGGCTACACCTTC. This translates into CASSESTGGWGYTF.